The clone carrying this TCR beta chain has ten or more counts. Its target is unknown. The data stem from a study of early T cells in non-severe SARS-CoV-2 infection. At the level of the study: Sequencing of bulk RNA from unsorted whole blood was done, without chain pairing.

Each cDNA molecule carried a unique molecular identifier. TCRdb redid the calling of the 5' RACE reads with MiXCR, one entry per CDR3 protein. The sample yields more than 55,000 distinct CDR3 sequences, approximately 4.6% seen once. Study-wide findings and caveats: The matching step, a VDJdb search, favored anti-spike CD8 responses and missed private and CD4 specificities.

With V trimmed by 6 bases and J by 0 bases, 4 bases remained unmatched. The germline gives CDR1 SGHTA, CDR2 FQGNSA. The CDR3 loop spans 14 amino acids. This sequence joins TRBV7-2 and TRBJ1-1, with 7 bases aligning to TRBD1. This clonotype was obtained from an adult who was a healthcare worker with PCR-confirmed SARS-CoV-2 infection or an uninfected control (not recorded which). The donor label of this sample is uncertain. The sample here was whole blood, taken at baseline. The CDR3 spells CASRYDRVNTEAFF. Here the CDR3 DNA reads TGTGCCAGCAGGTACGACAGGGTGAACACTGAAGCTTTCTTT.